One TCR beta chain is described in this entry. What it binds is not known. This sample stems from a study of CD8+ T cells in alopecia areata. Across the study: Each of the treated patients was given oral tofacitinib, 5 to 10 mg twice daily, for moderate-to-severe alopecia areata. Study observations and caveats: Clonality in lesional scalp, especially alopecia totalis/universalis, exceeded that of normal scalp.

Following RNA extraction, reverse transcription yielded cDNA that acted as the sequencing template. Repertoires were generated with immunoSEQ multiplex PCR, while TCRdb's copy carries only in-frame clones and drops some. This table holds about 140,000 clones, approximately 49% found once. J lost 9 bases, V lost 0 bases, and 8 bases had no gene match. The CDR3 runs to 15 residues. The V gene's germline CDR1 is GTSNPN and CDR2 SVGIG (reference sequence). This specimen was CD4+ T cells sorted from blood, taken at week 0. The clonotype comes from a human donor with alopecia areata. The chain uses TRBV30 and TRBJ2-5, with 12 bases lining up with TRBD2. The CDR3 region is CAWSVPSGRAGAQYF. DNA of the CDR3: TGTGCCTGGAGTGTACCTAGCGGGAGGGCGGGAGCCCAGTACTTC.